Below are 15 T cell receptor beta chains sequenced from a single sample in a study of read filtering for tumor transcriptome and immune sequencing. The library was built from approximately 400 ng RNA with molecular barcoded adaptors for alpha/delta and beta/gamma chains. TCRdb redid the calling of the reads with MiXCR, one entry per CDR3 protein. The table lists 40,000 to 55,000 distinct CDR3 sequences, roughly a fifth of them singletons. The sample consisted of a population of CD138-negative cells sorted from bone marrow. Receptors originate from a donor at least 40 years old with multiple myeloma.

This clonotype was observed at least ten times. This chain uses TRBV10-3 with TRBJ2-3; the match to TRBD2 covers 10 bases. The CDR3 is 14 residues long. Trimming cost V 8 bases and J 5 bases; bases outside gene matches: 7. From germline, CDR1 is ENHRY and CDR2 SYGVKD. CDR3 amino acids: CAIGKSGREDTQYF. The DNA for the CDR3 is TGTGCCATCGGGAAGAGCGGGAGGGAAGATACGCAGTATTTT.

This clonotype was recorded at least ten times. The CDR3 nucleotides read TGTGCCAGCAGTTTAGGAGGGGGCCCCAAAAACATTCAGTACTTC. Its translation is CASSLGGGPKNIQYF. The chain couples TRBV12-3 or TRBV12-4 to TRBJ2-4; 7 nucleotides match TRBD1. The V segment lost 1 base and the J segment 2 bases; nucleotides outside the gene matches: 2. The CDR3 has 15 residues.

At least ten counts were recorded for this clonotype. The chain joins TRBV29-1 to TRBJ1-4; 10 bases align to TRBD1. The CDR3 sequence is 13 residues long. V lost 5 bases to trimming and J lost 7 bases; unmatched junction nucleotides: 4. Germline loops: CDR1 SQVTM, CDR2 ANQGSEA. Written as DNA, the CDR3 is TGCAGCGTTCCGGGACAGGGGCTTGAAAAACTGTTTTTT. Translating it yields CSVPGQGLEKLFF.

This clonotype was observed a handful of times. At one end the junction does not follow the germline gene, possibly because of a read error. The chain couples TRBV7-6 to TRBJ1-1; D gene ambiguous. CDR1 is SGHVS and CDR2 is FNYEAQ in the germline V gene. The CDR3 is 14 amino acids. The CDR3 protein is CASSLLGWNTEALF. CDR3 DNA sequence: TGTGCCAGCAGCTTATTGGGCTGGAACACTGAAGCTCTCTTT.

In this sample, this clonotype turned up a few times. The V gene is TRBV10-3, the J gene TRBJ2-1; the D is unclear. The CDR3 loop spans 17 amino acids. Trimming left V 0 bases short and J 5 bases short, with 17 bases between. Germline V gene data show CDR1 as ENHRY and CDR2 as SYGVKD. CDR3 in DNA: TGTGCCATCAGTGAGTCGAAACTGGACGGAGTTAACAATGAGCAGTTCTTC. This translates into CAISESKLDGVNNEQFF.

This clonotype has only a few counts. The J gene is TRBJ1-1, the V gene TRBV7-9, with 7 bases lining up with TRBD1. The germline gives CDR1 SEHNR, CDR2 FQNEAQ (reference sequence). Trimming cost V 5 bases and J 7 bases; bases outside gene matches: 10. The CDR3 is 14 amino acids. CDR3 DNA: TGTGCCAGCAGCAGAACAGGGGCCGCGCTTGAAGCTTTCTTT. This encodes CASSRTGAALEAFF.

The rearrangement uses TRBV12-3 or TRBV12-4 and TRBJ2-2, with D perhaps given as TRBD1 or TRBD2 (6 bases each). Trimming removed 10 bases at V and 4 bases at J, with 19 bases between. The CDR3 runs to 15 residues. The CDR3 nucleotides are TGTGCCATCAGCTTGAGGGGGAGGAGCACCGGGGAGCTGTTTTTT. As protein: CAISLRGRSTGELFF.

This clonotype was seen many times. This rearrangement joins TRBV19 to TRBJ1-1; TRBD1 might be the D (5 bases). V gave up 7 bases and J gave up 7 bases, with 19 bases separating them. Germline CDR1 LNHDA, CDR2 SQIVND (reference sequence). This CDR3 has 14 amino acids. The CDR3 DNA follows: TGTGCCAGTAAAAGGGGAGTCGGAACGAGTGAAGCTTTCTTT. Translated: CASKRGVGTSEAFF.

This clonotype was observed a few times. V is TRBV29-1 and J is TRBJ2-3, with 16 bases lining up with TRBD2. From germline, CDR1 is SQVTM and CDR2 ANQGSEA. There are 14 residues in the CDR3. In nucleotides, the CDR3 is TGCGGCGCGGGGACTAGCGGGAGGGCAGATACGCAGTATTTT. Protein: CGAGTSGRADTQYF.

To note about this clonotype: The junction does not match germline at one end; this may be a read error. The chain has TRBV15 and TRBJ1-4, with a tentative D call TRBD1 (6 bases). CDR3 length: 12 amino acids. Germline CDR1 and CDR2: LNHNV and YYDKDF (reference sequence). CDR3 coding DNA: TGTGCCACCAGCAGGGGGGCCGAAAAACCGTTTTTT. It codes for CATSRGAEKPFF.

This clonotype was seen many times. V gene TRBV12-3 or TRBV12-4 combines with J gene TRBJ2-2; weak D call: TRBD1 (5 bases). Between the trimmed V and J ends, which lost 8 bases and 4 bases, there was a span of 14 bases. This CDR3 spans 14 amino acids. The CDR3 bases are TGTGCCAGCGGCGAGGCAGGGCCCACCGGGGAGCTGTTTTTT. It encodes CASGEAGPTGELFF.

Remarks on this clonotype: A much larger clone lies a single base off, so this may be a read error. The chain is built from TRBV30 and TRBJ1-4, with a tentative D call TRBD1 (5 bases). Deletions cut 4 bases from V and 5 bases from J, with 5 bases between. The CDR3 is 11 residues long. The germline V gene encodes CDR1 GTSNPN and CDR2 SVGIG (reference sequence). As DNA, the CDR3 is TGTGCCTGGACAGGGAATGAAAAACTGTTTTTT. It yields the protein CAWTGNEKLFF.

This clonotype has a count of ten or more. The chain recombines TRBV2 with TRBJ2-5; 14 nucleotides agree with TRBD2. Germline-derived CDR1 and CDR2 are SNHLY and FYNNEI. The CDR3 spans 15 residues. V shed 5 bases and J 3 bases; nucleotides not matched to a gene: 2. DNA for the CDR3: TGTGCCAGCAGTACGGGACTAGCGGGAGAAGAGACCCAGTACTTC. Its translation: CASSTGLAGEETQYF.

This clonotype was recorded many times. The chain links TRBV6-6 to TRBJ2-5; D could derive from TRBD1 or TRBD2 (6 bases each). Germline CDR1 reads MNHNY; CDR2 reads SVGAGI (reference sequence). Between the trimmed V and J ends, which lost 4 bases and 2 bases, there was a span of 14 bases. CDR3 length: 15 amino acids. CDR3 sequence (DNA): TGTGCCAGCAGTTTAGGGGGGTCCGTTCAAGAGACCCAGTACTTC. Translation: CASSLGGSVQETQYF.

Ten or more counts support this clonotype. The chain carries TRBV7-2 and TRBJ2-3, with unresolved D. CDR1 is SGHTA and CDR2 is FQGNSA in the germline V gene. The germline V and J ends were trimmed by 2 bases and 1 base, with 7 bases remaining between them. CDR3 length equals 14 residues. CDR3 loop: CASSLMAGTDTQYF. The CDR3 bases are TGTGCCAGCAGCTTAATGGCGGGCACAGATACGCAGTATTTT.